A single sample gave rise to the 16 T cell receptor beta chains below, sequenced in a study of blood T cell repertoires in COVID-19. Assay: immunoSEQ multiplex PCR; the TCRdb copy retains only in-frame clones and omits some. Of about 210,000 clones listed, 75% to 85% are singletons. Sequences were obtained from peripheral blood. The receptors derive from a man between 50 and 59 years old with COVID-19, enrolled during active disease.

The rearrangement uses TRBV7-8 and TRBJ2-3, with a weak D call TRBD2 (7 bases). This CDR3 region has 16 residues. From germline, CDR1 is SGHVS and CDR2 FQNEAQ. The V end lost 5 bases, the J end lost 0 bases, and 15 bases lay between the germline ends. CDR3 in amino acids: CASSPAGGPSTDTQYF. CDR3 sequence (DNA): TGTGCCAGCAGCCCCGCCGGGGGGCCTAGCACAGATACGCAGTATTTT.

This sequence joins TRBV9 and TRBJ2-1; 7 bases are shared with TRBD1. Germline CDR1 reads SGDLS; CDR2 reads YYNGEE. The CDR3 extends over 15 amino acids. V was clipped by 2 bases and J by 1 base; unmatched bases: 3. This CDR3 is CASSVQGESYNEQFF. The CDR3 bases are TGTGCCAGCAGCGTCCAGGGGGAATCCTACAATGAGCAGTTCTTC.

The gene calls are TRBV19 and TRBJ1-4, with D tentatively TRBD1 (5 bases). Trimming pared 4 bases from V and 4 bases from J, leaving 19 bases between. This CDR3 has 17 amino acids. Germline CDR1 is LNHDA and CDR2 is SQIVND (reference sequence). This CDR3 is CASSTYFRQSNNEKLFF. Written as DNA, the CDR3 is TGTGCCAGTAGTACCTACTTCAGACAGAGTAATAATGAAAAACTGTTTTTT.

The J gene is TRBJ1-5, the V gene TRBV2; D uncertain. The CDR3 totals 13 residues. Trimming pared 7 bases from V and 7 bases from J, leaving 14 bases between. Germline CDR1 is SNHLY and CDR2 is FYNNEI. The CDR3 sequence: CASKREGGQPQHF. In nucleotides, the CDR3 is TGTGCCAGCAAGAGGGAGGGTGGACAGCCCCAGCATTTT.

The chain has TRBV4-1 and TRBJ2-1, with D possibly being TRBD1 (6 bases). In germline, CDR1 is MGHRA, CDR2 YSYEKL. The V end was cut by 2 bases, the J end by 3 bases, with 11 bases between. The length of the CDR3 is 15 residues. In nucleotides, the CDR3 is TGCGCCAGCAGCCAATTTGGGGGCATCTACAATGAGCAGTTCTTC. Its protein product is CASSQFGGIYNEQFF.

The genes are TRBV7-9 and TRBJ2-3, with 16 nucleotides matching TRBD2. CDR3 length equals 16 residues. Trimming removed 3 bases from V and 4 bases from J; junction bases left unmatched: 1. Germline-derived CDR1 and CDR2 are SEHNR and FQNEAQ (reference sequence). The CDR3 DNA reads TGTGCCAGCAGCTTCGGGACTAGCGGGGGGGCAGATACGCAGTATTTT. Protein sequence: CASSFGTSGGADTQYF.

The chain links TRBV5-4 to TRBJ1-1, with D perhaps matching TRBD1 (5 bases). Germline values: CDR1 SGHNT, CDR2 YYREEE (reference sequence). The CDR3 runs 15 residues. V lost 5 bases, J lost 7 bases, and 21 bases lay in between. CDR3 in DNA: TGTGCCAGCAGTTTCCTCGTAGGGGATAGGGGTGAAGCTTTCTTT. This codes for CASSFLVGDRGEAFF.

V gene TRBV5-1 combines with J gene TRBJ2-3, with 10 bases lining up with TRBD2. CDR1 and CDR2 from the germline V gene are SGHRS and YFSETQ. V shed 3 bases and J 1 base; nucleotides not matched to a gene: 2. This CDR3 has 15 amino acids. For the CDR3, the DNA is TGCGCCAGCAGCTCAGGACTAGCGGGCACAGATACGCAGTATTTT. Amino acid sequence: CASSSGLAGTDTQYF.

This chain links TRBV5-5 with TRBJ1-2, with 9 bases lining up with TRBD1. Germline V lookup: CDR1 SGHKS, CDR2 YYEKEE (reference sequence). The V and J ends lost 0 bases and 4 bases, in that order; junction bases with no gene match: 4. The CDR3 totals 15 residues. The CDR3 bases are TGTGCCAGCAGCTTGGCGGACAGGGGTGCCTATGGCTACACCTTC. It specifies CASSLADRGAYGYTF.

The chain links TRBV7-8 to TRBJ2-2, with D uncertain. CDR1 and CDR2 (germline): SGHVS, FQNEAQ. The length of the CDR3 is 14 residues. Deletions cut 2 bases from V and 6 bases from J, with 10 bases between. CDR3 in DNA: TGTGCCAGCAGCTTAAGGTTTGGGCCCGGGGAGCTGTTTTTT. Protein sequence: CASSLRFGPGELFF.

V and J are TRBV5-1 and TRBJ2-2; D not certain. Per the germline V gene, CDR1 is SGHRS and CDR2 is YFSETQ. V lost 6 bases and J 6 bases, leaving 15 bases between the germline ends. CDR3 length: 14 amino acids. DNA for the CDR3: TGCGCCAGCACCCTTACGACACCGCCCGGGGAGCTGTTTTTT. Residues: CASTLTTPPGELFF.

The V and J genes are TRBV19 and TRBJ1-2; 9 nucleotides line up with TRBD1. V shed 7 bases and J 8 bases; nucleotides not matched to a gene: 17. Germline CDR1 and CDR2: LNHDA and SQIVND (reference sequence). This CDR3 comprises 16 residues. CDR3 DNA: TGTGCCAGTACCCGGGCAAAACAGGGGGCGGTGAGAGGCTACACCTTC. This encodes CASTRAKQGAVRGYTF. The full variable domain, completed using reference TRBV19 and TRBJ1-2, is DGGITQSPKYLFRKEGQNVTLSCEQNLNHDAMYWYRQDPGQGLRLIYYSQIVNDFQKGDIAEGYSVSREKKESFPLTVTSAQKNPTAFYLCASTRAKQGAVRGYTFGSGTRLTVV.

This sequence joins TRBV7-9 and TRBJ1-2, with no clear D. V was trimmed by 3 bases and J by 7 bases, leaving 15 bases between them. This CDR3 comprises 14 residues. The germline CDR1 and CDR2 sequences are SEHNR and FQNEAQ (reference sequence). The CDR3: CASSFFAGGSGYTF. The CDR3 nucleotides read TGTGCCAGCAGCTTTTTTGCAGGAGGCTCTGGCTACACCTTC.

The V and J genes are TRBV20-1 and TRBJ1-2; no definite D call. Trimming left V 3 bases short and J 3 bases short, with 17 bases between. Germline values: CDR1 DFQATT, CDR2 SNEGSKA (reference sequence). The CDR3 is made up of 15 amino acids. The CDR3, as DNA: TGCAGTGCTAGTCCCCGGGGAGGGTGGGACTATGGCTACACCTTC. As protein: CSASPRGGWDYGYTF.

The chain employs TRBV12-3 or TRBV12-4 and TRBJ1-2; 9 bases are a match to TRBD1. V lost 6 bases, J lost 3 bases, and 2 bases stayed unmatched. CDR3 length equals 13 residues. The CDR3 sequence is CASSWTGDYGYTF. The DNA for the CDR3 is TGTGCCAGCAGCTGGACAGGGGACTATGGCTACACCTTC.

CDR3 loop: CASSPLETSGNTIYF. The CDR3 bases are TGTGCCAGCTCACCATTAGAAACCTCTGGAAACACCATATATTTT. The chain links TRBV18 to TRBJ1-3, with D unresolved. CDR3 size: 15 residues. Germline CDR1 is KGHSH and CDR2 is LQKENI. Trimming pared 2 bases from V and 0 bases from J, leaving 8 bases between.